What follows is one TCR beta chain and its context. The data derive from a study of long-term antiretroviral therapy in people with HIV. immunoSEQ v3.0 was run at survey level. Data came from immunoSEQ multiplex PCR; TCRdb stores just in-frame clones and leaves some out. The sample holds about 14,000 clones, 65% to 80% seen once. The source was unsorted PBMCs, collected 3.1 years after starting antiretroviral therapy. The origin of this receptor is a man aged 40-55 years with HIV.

CDR3 protein: CASSRDVGAGNTIYF. In DNA form, the CDR3 reads TGTGCCAGCAGCCGTGACGTGGGAGCTGGAAACACCATATATTTT. The chain carries TRBV4-2 and TRBJ1-3; D uncertain. V lost 4 bases and J 2 bases, leaving 12 bases between the germline ends. Germline lookup yields CDR1 LGHNA and CDR2 YNFKEQ. The CDR3 is 15 residues long.